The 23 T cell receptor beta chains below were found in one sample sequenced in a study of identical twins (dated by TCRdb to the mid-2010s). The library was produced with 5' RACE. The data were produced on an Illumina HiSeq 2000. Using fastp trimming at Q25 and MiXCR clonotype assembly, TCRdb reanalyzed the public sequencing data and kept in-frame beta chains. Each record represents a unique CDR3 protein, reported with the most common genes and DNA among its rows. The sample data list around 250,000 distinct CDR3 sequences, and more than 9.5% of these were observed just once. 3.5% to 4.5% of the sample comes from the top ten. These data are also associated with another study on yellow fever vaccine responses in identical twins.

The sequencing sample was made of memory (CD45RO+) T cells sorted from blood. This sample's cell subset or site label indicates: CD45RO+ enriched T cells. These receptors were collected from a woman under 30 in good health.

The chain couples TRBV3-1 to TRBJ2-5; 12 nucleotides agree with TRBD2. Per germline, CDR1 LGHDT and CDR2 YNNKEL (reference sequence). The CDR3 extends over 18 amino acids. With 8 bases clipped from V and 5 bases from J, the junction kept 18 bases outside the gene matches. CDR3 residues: CASCRRALAGGPDETQYF. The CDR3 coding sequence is TGTGCCAGCTGTCGACGGGCGCTAGCGGGGGGGCCGGATGAGACCCAGTACTTC.

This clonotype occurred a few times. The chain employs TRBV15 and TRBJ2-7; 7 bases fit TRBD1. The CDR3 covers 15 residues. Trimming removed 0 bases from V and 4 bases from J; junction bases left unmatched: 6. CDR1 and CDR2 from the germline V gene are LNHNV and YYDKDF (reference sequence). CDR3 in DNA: TGTGCCACCAGCAGAGATCCCCGGGGACAGTACGAGCAGTACTTC. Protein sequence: CATSRDPRGQYEQYF.

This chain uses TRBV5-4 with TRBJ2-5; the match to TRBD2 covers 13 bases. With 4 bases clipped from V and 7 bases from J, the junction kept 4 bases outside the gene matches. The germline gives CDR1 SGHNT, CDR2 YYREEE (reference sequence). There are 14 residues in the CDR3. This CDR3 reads CASSPGTSGVTQYF. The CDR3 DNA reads TGTGCCAGCAGCCCTGGGACTAGCGGGGTGACCCAGTACTTC.

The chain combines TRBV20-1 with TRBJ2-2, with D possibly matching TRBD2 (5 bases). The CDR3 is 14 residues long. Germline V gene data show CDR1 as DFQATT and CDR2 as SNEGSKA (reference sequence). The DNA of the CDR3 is TGCAGCGTGGGAAGCGGAGCGAACACCGGGGAGCTGTTTTTT. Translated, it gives CSVGSGANTGELFF.

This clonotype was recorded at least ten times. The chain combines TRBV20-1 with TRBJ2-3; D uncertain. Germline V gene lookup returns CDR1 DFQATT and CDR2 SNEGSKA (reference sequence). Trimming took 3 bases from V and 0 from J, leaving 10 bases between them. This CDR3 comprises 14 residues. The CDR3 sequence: CSASWAVSTDTQYF. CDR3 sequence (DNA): TGCAGTGCTAGCTGGGCGGTGAGCACAGATACGCAGTATTTT.

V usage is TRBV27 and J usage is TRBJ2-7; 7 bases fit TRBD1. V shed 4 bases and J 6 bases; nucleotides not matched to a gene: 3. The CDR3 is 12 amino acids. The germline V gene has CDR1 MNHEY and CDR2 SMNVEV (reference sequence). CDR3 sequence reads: CASSYDRVEQYF. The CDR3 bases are TGTGCCAGCAGTTACGACAGGGTCGAGCAGTACTTC.

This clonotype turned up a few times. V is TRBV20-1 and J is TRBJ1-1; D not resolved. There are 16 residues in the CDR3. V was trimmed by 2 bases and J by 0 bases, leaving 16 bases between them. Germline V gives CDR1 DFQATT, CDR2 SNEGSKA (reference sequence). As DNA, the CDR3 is TGCAGTGCTAGACACCGAGAGGGTTTGGTGAACACTGAAGCTTTCTTT. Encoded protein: CSARHREGLVNTEAFF.

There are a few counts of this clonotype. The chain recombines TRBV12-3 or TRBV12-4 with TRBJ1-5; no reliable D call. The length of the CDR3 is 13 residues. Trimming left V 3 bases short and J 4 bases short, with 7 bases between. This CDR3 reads CASSFGENQPQHF. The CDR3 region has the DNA TGTGCCAGCAGTTTTGGAGAAAATCAGCCCCAGCATTTT.

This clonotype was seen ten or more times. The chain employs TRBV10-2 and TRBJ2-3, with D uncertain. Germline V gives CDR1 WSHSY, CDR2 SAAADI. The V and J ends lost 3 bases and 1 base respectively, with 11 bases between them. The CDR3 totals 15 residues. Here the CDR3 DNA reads TGCGCCAGCAGTGATAAGGCTAGGGGCACAGATACGCAGTATTTT. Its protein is CASSDKARGTDTQYF.

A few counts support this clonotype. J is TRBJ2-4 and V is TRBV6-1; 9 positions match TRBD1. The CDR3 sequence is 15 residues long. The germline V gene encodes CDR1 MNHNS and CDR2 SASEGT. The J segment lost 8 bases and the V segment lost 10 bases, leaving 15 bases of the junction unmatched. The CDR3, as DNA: TGTGCCATCTCACCGGGACAGGGAACAATATACATTCAGTACTTC. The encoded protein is CAISPGQGTIYIQYF.

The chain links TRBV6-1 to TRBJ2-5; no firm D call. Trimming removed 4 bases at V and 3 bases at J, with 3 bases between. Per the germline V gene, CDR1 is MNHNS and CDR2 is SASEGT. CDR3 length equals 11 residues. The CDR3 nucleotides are TGTGCCAGCAGTGGGAAAGAGACCCAGTACTTC. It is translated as CASSGKETQYF.

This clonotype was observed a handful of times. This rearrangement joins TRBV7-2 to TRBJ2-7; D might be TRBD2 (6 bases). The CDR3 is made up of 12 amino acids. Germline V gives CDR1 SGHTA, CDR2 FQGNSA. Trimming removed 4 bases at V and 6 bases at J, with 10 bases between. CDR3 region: CASSSKTSEQYF. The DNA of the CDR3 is TGTGCCAGCAGCTCAAAGACTAGCGAGCAGTACTTC.

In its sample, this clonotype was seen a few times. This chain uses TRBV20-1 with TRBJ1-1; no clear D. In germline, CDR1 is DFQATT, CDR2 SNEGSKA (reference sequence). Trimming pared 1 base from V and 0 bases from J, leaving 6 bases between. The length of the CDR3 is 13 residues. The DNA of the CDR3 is TGCAGTGCTAGAGGCGGGTTGAACACTGAAGCTTTCTTT. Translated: CSARGGLNTEAFF.

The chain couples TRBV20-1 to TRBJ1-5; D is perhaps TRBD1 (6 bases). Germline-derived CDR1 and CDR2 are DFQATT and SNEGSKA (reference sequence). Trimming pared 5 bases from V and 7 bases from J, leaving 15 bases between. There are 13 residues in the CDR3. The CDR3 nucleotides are TGCAGTGCTGGGGGCCTCCTTGGACAGCCCCAGCATTTT. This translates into CSAGGLLGQPQHF.

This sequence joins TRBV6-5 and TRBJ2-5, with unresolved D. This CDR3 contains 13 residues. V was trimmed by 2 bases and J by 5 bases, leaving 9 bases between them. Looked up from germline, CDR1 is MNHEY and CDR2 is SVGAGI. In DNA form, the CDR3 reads TGTGCCAGCAGTTACCTAACCGGGGAGACCCAGTACTTC. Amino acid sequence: CASSYLTGETQYF.

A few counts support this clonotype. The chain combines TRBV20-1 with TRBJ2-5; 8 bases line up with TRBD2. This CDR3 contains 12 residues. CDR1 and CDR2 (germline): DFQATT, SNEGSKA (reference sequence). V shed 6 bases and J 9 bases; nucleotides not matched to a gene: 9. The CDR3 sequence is CSASSGPGAQYF. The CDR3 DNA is TGCAGTGCATCTAGCGGGCCTGGGGCCCAGTACTTC.

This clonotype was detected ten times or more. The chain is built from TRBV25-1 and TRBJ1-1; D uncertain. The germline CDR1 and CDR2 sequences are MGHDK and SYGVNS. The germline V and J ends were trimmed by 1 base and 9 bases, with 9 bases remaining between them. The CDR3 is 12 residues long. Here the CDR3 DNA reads TGTGCCAGCAGTGAATCAAGAGGGCAAGCTTTCTTT. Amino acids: CASSESRGQAFF.

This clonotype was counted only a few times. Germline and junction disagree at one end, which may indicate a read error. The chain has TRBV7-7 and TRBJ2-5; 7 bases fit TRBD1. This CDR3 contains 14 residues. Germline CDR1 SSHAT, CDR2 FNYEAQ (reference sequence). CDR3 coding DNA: TGTGCTAGCAGCTTACGGGACAGCCAAGAGACCCAGTACTTC. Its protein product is CASSLRDSQETQYF.

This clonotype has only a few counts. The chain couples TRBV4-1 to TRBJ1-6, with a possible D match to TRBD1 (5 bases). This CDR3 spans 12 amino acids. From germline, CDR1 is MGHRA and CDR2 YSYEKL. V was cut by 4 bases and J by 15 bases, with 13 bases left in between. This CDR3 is CASSRLLGLLHF. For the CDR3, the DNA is TGCGCCAGCAGCCGCCTCCTGGGGCTCCTCCACTTT.

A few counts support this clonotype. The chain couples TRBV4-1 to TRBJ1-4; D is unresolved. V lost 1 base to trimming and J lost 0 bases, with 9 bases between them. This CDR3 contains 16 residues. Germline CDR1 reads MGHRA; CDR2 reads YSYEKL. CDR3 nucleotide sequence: TGCGCCAGCAGCCAAGGTACGGGAGCAACTAATGAAAAACTGTTTTTT. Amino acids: CASSQGTGATNEKLFF.

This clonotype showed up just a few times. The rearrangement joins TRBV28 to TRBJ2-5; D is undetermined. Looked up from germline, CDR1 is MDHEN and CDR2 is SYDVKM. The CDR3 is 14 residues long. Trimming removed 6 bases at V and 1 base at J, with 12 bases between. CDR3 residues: CASSSPRPQETQYF. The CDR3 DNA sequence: TGTGCCAGCAGCTCGCCCCGGCCCCAAGAGACCCAGTACTTC.

The CDR3 sequence is CASSPSGGSFNEQFF. For the CDR3, the DNA is TGTGCCAGCTCACCTTCCGGGGGGTCATTTAATGAGCAGTTCTTC. The chain has TRBV18 and TRBJ2-1; 7 nucleotides agree with TRBD2. The CDR3 length is 15 residues. CDR1 and CDR2 (germline): KGHSH, LQKENI. V lost 3 bases and J lost 7; bases outside the gene matches: 9. The full variable domain, completed using reference TRBV18 and TRBJ2-1, is NAGVMQNPRHLVRRRGQEARLRCSPMKGHSHVYWYRQLPEEGLKFMVYLQKENIIDESGMPKERFSAEFPKEGPSILRIQQVVRGDSAAYFCASSPSGGSFNEQFFGPGTRLTVL.

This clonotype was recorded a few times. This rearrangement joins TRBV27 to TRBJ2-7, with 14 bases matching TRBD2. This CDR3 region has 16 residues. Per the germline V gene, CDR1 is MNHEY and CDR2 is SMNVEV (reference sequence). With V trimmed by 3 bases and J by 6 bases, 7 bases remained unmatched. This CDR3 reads CASSFLRTSGRPEQYF. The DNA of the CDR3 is TGTGCCAGCAGTTTCCTACGGACTAGCGGGAGGCCCGAGCAGTACTTC.